The present T cell receptor (beta chain) was sequenced within a study of T cell repertoires in cytomegalovirus infection. About the study: Indications came from public TCR beta signatures; they pointed to CMV infection and to a matching HLA type. General study points: The study found HLA-C-restricted CMV-specific TCR beta clonotypes dominating the ex vivo response.

TCRdb re-derived calls from the reads in MiXCR, one entry per CDR3 protein. The sample carries around 750,000 distinct CDR3 sequences, approximately 30% recorded once. Germline V lookup: CDR1 SGHVS, CDR2 FNYEAQ. The CDR3 contains 12 residues. V shed 4 bases and J 10 bases; nucleotides not matched to a gene: 2. The sample holds many counts of this clonotype. Antigen specificity is unknown. The sample here was cultured CD8+ T cells from PBMCs, taken from culture after CMV antigen stimulation. This chain uses TRBV7-6 with TRBJ2-1; 9 nucleotides agree with TRBD1. The sequence came from a human donor in good health (CMV status not recorded). Some clones in this sample may be carry-over from other donors' samples. CDR3: CASSWTGVEQFF. The CDR3, as DNA: TGTGCCAGCAGCTGGACAGGGGTCGAGCAGTTCTTC. The variable domain in full, with the rest retrieved from reference TRBV7-6 and TRBJ2-1, is GAGVSQSPRYKVTKRGQDVALRCDPISGHVSLYWYRQALGQGPEFLTYFNYEAQQDKSGLPNDRFSAERPEGSISTLTIQRTEQRDSAMYRCASSWTGVEQFFGPGTRLTVL.